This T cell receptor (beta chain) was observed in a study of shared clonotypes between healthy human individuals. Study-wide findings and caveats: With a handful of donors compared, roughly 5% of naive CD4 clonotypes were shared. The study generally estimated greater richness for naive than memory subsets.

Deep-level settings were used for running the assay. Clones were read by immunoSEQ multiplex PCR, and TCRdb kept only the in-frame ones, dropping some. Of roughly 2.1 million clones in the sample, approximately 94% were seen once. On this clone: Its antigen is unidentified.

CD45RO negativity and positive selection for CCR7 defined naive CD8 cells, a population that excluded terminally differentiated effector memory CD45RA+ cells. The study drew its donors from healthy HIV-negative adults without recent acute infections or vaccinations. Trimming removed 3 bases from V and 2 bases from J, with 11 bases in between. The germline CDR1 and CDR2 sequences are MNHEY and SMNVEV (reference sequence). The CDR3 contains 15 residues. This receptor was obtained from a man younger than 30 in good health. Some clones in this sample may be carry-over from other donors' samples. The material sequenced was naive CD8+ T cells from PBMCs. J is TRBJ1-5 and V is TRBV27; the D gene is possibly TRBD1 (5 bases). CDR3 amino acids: CASSFLGQGNQPQHF. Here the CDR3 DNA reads TGTGCCAGCAGTTTTTTGGGGCAGGGCAATCAGCCCCAGCATTTT.